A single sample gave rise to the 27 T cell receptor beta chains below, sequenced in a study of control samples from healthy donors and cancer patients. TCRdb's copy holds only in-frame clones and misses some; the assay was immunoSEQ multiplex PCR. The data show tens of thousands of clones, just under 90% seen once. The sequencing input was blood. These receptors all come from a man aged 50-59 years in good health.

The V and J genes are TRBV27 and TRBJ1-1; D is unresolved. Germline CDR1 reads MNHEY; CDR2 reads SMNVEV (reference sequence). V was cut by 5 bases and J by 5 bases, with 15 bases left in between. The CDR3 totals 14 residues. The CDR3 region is CASSAVGPGTEAFF. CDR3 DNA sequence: TGTGCCAGCAGTGCAGTCGGCCCGGGGACTGAAGCTTTCTTT.

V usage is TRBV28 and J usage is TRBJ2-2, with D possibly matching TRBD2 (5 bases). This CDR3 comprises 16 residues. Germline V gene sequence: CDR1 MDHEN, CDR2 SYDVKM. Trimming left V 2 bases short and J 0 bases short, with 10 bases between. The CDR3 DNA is TGTGCCAGCAGTTTAACTAGGCCGTCGAACACCGGGGAGCTGTTTTTT. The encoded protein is CASSLTRPSNTGELFF.

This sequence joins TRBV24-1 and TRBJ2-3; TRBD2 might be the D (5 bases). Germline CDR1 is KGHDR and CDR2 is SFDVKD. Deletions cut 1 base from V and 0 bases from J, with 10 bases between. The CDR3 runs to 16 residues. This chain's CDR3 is CATSDFPGFSTDTQYF. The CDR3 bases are TGTGCCACCAGTGATTTTCCGGGGTTTAGCACAGATACGCAGTATTTT.

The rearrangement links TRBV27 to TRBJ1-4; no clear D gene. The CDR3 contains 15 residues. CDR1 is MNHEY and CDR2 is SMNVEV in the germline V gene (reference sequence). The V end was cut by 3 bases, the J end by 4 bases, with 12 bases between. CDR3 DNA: TGTGCCAGCAGTTTCTCCCGGCCTAATAATGAAAAACTGTTTTTT. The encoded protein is CASSFSRPNNEKLFF.

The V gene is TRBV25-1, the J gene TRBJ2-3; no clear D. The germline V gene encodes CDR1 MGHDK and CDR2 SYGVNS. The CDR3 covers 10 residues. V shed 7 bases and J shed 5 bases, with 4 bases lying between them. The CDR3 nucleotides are TGTGCCAGCAAGGGAGATACGCAGTATTTT. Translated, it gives CASKGDTQYF.

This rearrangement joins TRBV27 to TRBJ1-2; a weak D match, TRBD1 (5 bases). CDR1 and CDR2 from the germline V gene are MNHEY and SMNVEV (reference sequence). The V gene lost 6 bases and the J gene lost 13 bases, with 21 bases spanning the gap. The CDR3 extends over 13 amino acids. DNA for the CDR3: TGTGCCAGCAGATCCGCCGGGGCCGGGGCGGTCACCTTC. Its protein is CASRSAGAGAVTF.

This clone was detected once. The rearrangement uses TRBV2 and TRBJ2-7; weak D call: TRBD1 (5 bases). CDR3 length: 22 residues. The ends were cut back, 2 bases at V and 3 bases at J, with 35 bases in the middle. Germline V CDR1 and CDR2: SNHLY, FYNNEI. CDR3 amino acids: CASSESAPRVVGHPLLVYEQYF. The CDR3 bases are TGTGCCAGCAGTGAATCGGCCCCCAGAGTGGTCGGACATCCTCTACTGGTCTACGAGCAGTACTTC.

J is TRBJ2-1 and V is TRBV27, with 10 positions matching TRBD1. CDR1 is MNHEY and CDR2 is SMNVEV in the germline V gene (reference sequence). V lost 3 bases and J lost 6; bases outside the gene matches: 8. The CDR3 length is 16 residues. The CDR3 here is CASSFEGTGAANEQFF. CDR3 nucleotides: TGTGCCAGCAGTTTTGAGGGGACAGGGGCAGCCAATGAGCAGTTCTTC.

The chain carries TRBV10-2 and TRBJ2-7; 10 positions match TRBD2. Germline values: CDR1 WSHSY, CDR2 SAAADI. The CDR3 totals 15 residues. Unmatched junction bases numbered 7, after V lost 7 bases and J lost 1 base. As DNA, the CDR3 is TGCGCCAGCACCCCGACTAGCGGGCCTTCCTACGAGCAGTACTTC. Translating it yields CASTPTSGPSYEQYF.

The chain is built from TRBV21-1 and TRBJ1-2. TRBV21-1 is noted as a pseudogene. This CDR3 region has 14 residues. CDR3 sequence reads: CASRRDHSNYGYTF. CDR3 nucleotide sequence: TGTGCCAGCCGTAGGGACCACTCTAACTATGGCTACACCTTC.

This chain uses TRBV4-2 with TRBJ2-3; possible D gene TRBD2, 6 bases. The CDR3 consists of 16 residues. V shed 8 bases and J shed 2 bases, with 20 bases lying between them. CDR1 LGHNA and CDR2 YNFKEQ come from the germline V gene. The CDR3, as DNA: TGTGCCAGCCGCCGAAGTAACGGGGGAACCACAGATACGCAGTATTTT. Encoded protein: CASRRSNGGTTDTQYF.

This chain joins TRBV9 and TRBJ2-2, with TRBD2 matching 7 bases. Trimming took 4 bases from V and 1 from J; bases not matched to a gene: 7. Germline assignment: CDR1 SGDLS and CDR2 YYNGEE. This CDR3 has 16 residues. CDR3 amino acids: CASSLPVAGNTGELFF. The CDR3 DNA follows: TGTGCCAGCAGCCTCCCGGTAGCGGGGAACACCGGGGAGCTGTTTTTT.

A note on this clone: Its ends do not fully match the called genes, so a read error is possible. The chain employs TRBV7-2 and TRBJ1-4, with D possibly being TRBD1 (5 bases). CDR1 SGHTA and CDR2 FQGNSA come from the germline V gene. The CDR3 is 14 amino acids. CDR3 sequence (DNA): TGTGCTAGCAGCCCCTACGGGGCTCGGGAAAAACTGTTTTTT. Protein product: CASSPYGAREKLFF.

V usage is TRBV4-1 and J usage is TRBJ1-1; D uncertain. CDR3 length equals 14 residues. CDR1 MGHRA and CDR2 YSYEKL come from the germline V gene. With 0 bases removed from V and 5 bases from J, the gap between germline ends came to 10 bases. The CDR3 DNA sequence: TGCGCCAGCAGCCAAGACCAAGGGAAAACTGAAGCTTTCTTT. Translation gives CASSQDQGKTEAFF.

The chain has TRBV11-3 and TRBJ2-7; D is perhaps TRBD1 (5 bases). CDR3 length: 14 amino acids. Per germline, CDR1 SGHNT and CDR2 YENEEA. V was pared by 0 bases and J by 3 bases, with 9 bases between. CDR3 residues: CASSLENRFYEQYF. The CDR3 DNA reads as TGTGCCAGCAGCTTAGAAAACAGGTTCTACGAGCAGTACTTC.

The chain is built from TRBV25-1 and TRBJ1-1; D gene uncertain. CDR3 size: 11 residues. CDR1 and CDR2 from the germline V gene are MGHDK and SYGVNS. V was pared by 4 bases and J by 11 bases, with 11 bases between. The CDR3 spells CASSAKGRAFF. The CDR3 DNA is TGTGCCAGCAGTGCGAAAGGGAGGGCTTTCTTT.

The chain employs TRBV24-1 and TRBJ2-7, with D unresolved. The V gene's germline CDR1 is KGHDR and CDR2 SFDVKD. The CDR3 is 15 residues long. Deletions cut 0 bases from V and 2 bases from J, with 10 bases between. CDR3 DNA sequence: TGTGCCACCAGTGATTTGACGAACGGAGCCTACGAGCAGTACTTC. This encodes CATSDLTNGAYEQYF.

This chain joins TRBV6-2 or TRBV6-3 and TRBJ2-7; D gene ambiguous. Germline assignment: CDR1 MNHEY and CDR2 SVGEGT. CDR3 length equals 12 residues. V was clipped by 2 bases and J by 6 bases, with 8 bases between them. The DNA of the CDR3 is TGTGCCAGCAGTTACGCCGGTGGCGAGCAGTACTTC. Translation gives CASSYAGGEQYF.

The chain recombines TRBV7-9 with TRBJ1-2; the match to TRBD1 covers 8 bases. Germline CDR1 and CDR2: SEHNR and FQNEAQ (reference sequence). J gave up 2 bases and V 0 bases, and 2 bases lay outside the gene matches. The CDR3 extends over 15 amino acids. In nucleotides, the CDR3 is TGTGCCAGCAGCTTAGCTAGACAGGGGAACTATGGCTACACCTTC. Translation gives CASSLARQGNYGYTF.

For the CDR3, the DNA is TGTGCCGCTACCACGGGGGACAGTCGAACCGGGGAGCTGTTTTTT. Translating gives CAATTGDSRTGELFF. The gene calls are TRBV3-1 (or the pseudogene TRBV3-2) and TRBJ2-2, with D perhaps TRBD1 (7 bases). The CDR3 covers 15 residues. Trimming cost V 11 bases and J 5 bases, with 21 bases left between them. Germline lookup yields CDR1 LGHDT and CDR2 YNNKEL (reference sequence).

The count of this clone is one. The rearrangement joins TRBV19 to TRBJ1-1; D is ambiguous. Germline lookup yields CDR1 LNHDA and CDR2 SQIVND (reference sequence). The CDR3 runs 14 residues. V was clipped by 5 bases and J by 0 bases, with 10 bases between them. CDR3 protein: CASSSLGMNTEAFF. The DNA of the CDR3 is TGTGCCAGTAGTTCCCTAGGGATGAACACTGAAGCTTTCTTT.

CDR3 nucleotides: TGCGCCAGCAGCTTGGGACAGGGTAGCTTAAACACCATATATTTT. Its protein is CASSLGQGSLNTIYF. The chain links TRBV5-1 to TRBJ1-3, with TRBD1 matching over 7 bases. This CDR3 is 15 amino acids long. Germline CDR1 SGHRS, CDR2 YFSETQ. J lost 6 bases, V lost 0 bases, and 6 bases had no gene match.

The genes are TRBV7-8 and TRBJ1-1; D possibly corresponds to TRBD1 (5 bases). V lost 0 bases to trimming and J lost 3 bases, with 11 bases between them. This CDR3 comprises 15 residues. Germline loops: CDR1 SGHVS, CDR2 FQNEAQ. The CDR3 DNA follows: TGTGCCAGCAGCTTAGCGAGGACAACGGACACTGAAGCTTTCTTT. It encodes CASSLARTTDTEAFF.

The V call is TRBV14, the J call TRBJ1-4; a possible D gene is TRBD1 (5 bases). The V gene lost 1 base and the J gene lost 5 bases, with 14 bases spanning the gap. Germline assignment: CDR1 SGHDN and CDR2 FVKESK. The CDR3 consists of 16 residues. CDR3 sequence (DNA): TGTGCCAGCAGCCAAGCACTCCGGGACCCAAATGAAAAACTGTTTTTT. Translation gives CASSQALRDPNEKLFF.

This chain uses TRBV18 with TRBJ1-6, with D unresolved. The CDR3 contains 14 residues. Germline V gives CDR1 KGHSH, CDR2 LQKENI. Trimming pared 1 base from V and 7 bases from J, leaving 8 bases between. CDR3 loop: CASSPHPLNSPLHF. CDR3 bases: TGTGCCAGCTCACCACACCCACTGAATTCACCCCTCCACTTT.

CDR3 protein: CAWSLWGQGFGYTF. CDR3 DNA: TGTGCCTGGAGTTTGTGGGGACAGGGGTTTGGCTACACCTTC. The chain carries TRBV30 and TRBJ1-2; 10 positions match TRBD1. CDR3 size: 14 residues. V was clipped by 2 bases and J by 7 bases; unmatched bases: 7. In germline, CDR1 is GTSNPN, CDR2 SVGIG (reference sequence).

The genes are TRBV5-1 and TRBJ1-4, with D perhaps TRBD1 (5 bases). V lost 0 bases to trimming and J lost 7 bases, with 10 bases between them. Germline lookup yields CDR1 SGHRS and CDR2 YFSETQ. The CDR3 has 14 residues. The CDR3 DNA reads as TGCGCCAGCAGCTTGGTGCCAGGGCCTGAAAAACTGTTTTTT. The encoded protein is CASSLVPGPEKLFF.